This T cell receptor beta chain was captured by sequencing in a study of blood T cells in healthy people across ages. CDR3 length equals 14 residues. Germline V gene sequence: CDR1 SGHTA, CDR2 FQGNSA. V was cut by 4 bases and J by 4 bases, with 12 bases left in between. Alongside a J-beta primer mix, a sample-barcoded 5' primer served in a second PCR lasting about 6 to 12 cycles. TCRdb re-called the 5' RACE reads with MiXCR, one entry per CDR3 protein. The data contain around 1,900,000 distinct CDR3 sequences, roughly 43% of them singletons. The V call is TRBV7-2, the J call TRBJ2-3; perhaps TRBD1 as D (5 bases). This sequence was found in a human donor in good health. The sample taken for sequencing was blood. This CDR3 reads CASSWAAGSDTQYF. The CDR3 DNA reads TGTGCCAGCAGCTGGGCTGCAGGGTCAGATACGCAGTATTTT.